One sample yielded the 19 T cell receptor beta chains listed below, sequenced in a study of cytomegalovirus exposure and HLA in healthy donors. Primers included in the PCR were 60 Vbeta and 13 Jbeta primers. Libraries were prepared by immunoSEQ multiplex PCR; TCRdb keeps only in-frame clonotypes and omits some of them. The repertoire has fewer than 120,000 clones, around 86% of them found once; the top ten carry more than 1.5%. Source material: PBMCs. These receptors were taken from a man between 35 and 55 years old in good health and CMV-seronegative.

The gene calls are TRBV5-4 and TRBJ2-7; the D gene is possibly TRBD1 (6 bases). Trimming pared 4 bases from V and 3 bases from J, leaving 14 bases between. Germline V lookup: CDR1 SGHNT, CDR2 YYREEE (reference sequence). The CDR3 extends over 14 amino acids. CDR3 protein: CASSPNGGIYEQYF. CDR3 sequence (DNA): TGTGCCAGCAGCCCTAATGGGGGCATCTACGAGCAGTACTTC.

The chain is built from TRBV5-1 and TRBJ1-2; possibly TRBD1 for D (5 bases). Deletions cut 2 bases from V and 4 bases from J, with 9 bases between. The CDR3 is 13 residues long. The V gene's germline CDR1 is SGHRS and CDR2 YFSETQ. The CDR3 protein is CASSFQGSYGYTF. The DNA of the CDR3 is TGCGCCAGCAGCTTCCAGGGCTCCTATGGCTACACCTTC. The complete variable domain, with remaining parts taken from reference TRBV5-1 and TRBJ1-2, reads KAGVTQTPRYLIKTRGQQVTLSCSPISGHRSVSWYQQTPGQGLQFLFEYFSETQRNKGNFPGRFSGRQFSNSRSEMNVSTLELGDSALYLCASSFQGSYGYTFGSGTRLTVV.

The chain joins TRBV2 to TRBJ2-1; 10 bases are shared with TRBD2. Germline V CDR1 and CDR2: SNHLY, FYNNEI. V lost 6 bases and J lost 2; bases outside the gene matches: 7. The CDR3 has 16 residues. The CDR3: CASRRSGGSPYNEQFF. In DNA form, the CDR3 reads TGTGCCAGCAGACGTAGCGGGGGGTCGCCCTACAATGAGCAGTTCTTC.

The chain is built from TRBV5-6 and TRBJ1-3; D remains unclear. Germline V CDR1 and CDR2: SGHDT, YYEEEE. Trimming stripped 4 bases from V and 0 bases from J, with 11 bases between. The CDR3 is 15 amino acids. The CDR3 sequence is CASSPGSVSGNTIYF. The DNA for the CDR3 is TGTGCCAGCAGCCCCGGGAGTGTCTCTGGAAACACCATATATTTT.

The chain uses TRBV5-1 and TRBJ1-2, with a tentative D call TRBD1 (6 bases). With 0 bases removed from V and 3 bases from J, the gap between germline ends came to 6 bases. Germline V gene data show CDR1 as SGHRS and CDR2 as YFSETQ. The CDR3 is made up of 13 amino acids. The CDR3 sequence is CASSLEGDYGYTF. CDR3 nucleotide sequence: TGCGCCAGCAGCTTGGAGGGGGACTATGGCTACACCTTC.

The CDR3 region has the DNA TGTGCCAGCAGTAGACAGGGGGCAAATGAGCAGTTCTTC. Protein: CASSRQGANEQFF. The chain employs TRBV6-5 and TRBJ2-1; the match to TRBD1 covers 10 bases. The V gene's germline CDR1 is MNHEY and CDR2 SVGAGI. V shed 5 bases, J shed 7 bases, and the junction held 2 bases outside the gene matches. The CDR3 extends over 13 amino acids.

The rearrangement links TRBV5-6 to TRBJ2-3; D not certain. The CDR3 totals 16 residues. The V end lost 0 bases, the J end lost 0 bases, and 11 bases lay between the germline ends. From germline, CDR1 is SGHDT and CDR2 YYEEEE. The CDR3 protein is CASSLDRVPSTDTQYF. CDR3 coding DNA: TGTGCCAGCAGCTTGGACCGGGTTCCTAGCACAGATACGCAGTATTTT.

This clone was recorded once. CDR3 region: CASSPSPIGGPREKLFF. The DNA for the CDR3 is TGTGCCAGCAGCCCATCCCCGATCGGGGGGCCAAGGGAAAAACTGTTTTTT. The chain links TRBV7-8 to TRBJ1-4, with D possibly matching TRBD1 (6 bases). Trimming removed 5 bases at V and 8 bases at J, with 24 bases between. The CDR3 has 17 amino acids. The germline CDR1 and CDR2 sequences are SGHVS and FQNEAQ.

The rearrangement joins TRBV18 to TRBJ1-1, with D unresolved. Germline assignment: CDR1 KGHSH and CDR2 LQKENI. The CDR3 has 15 amino acids. Deletions cut 3 bases from V and 4 bases from J, with 15 bases between. The CDR3 DNA sequence: TGTGCCAGCTCACCGTCTCCCCTATATCTCACTGAAGCTTTCTTT. Encoded protein: CASSPSPLYLTEAFF.

The rearrangement links TRBV7-3 to TRBJ2-7, with D possibly TRBD1 on 6 matching bases. This CDR3 spans 14 amino acids. CDR1 is SGHTA and CDR2 is FQGTGA in the germline V gene. Trimming took 4 bases from V and 6 from J, leaving 16 bases between them. CDR3 region: CASSSDGTPGEQYF. The CDR3 DNA sequence: TGTGCCAGCAGCTCTGACGGGACACCCGGCGAGCAGTACTTC.

The chain combines TRBV5-4 with TRBJ2-2; TRBD2 might be the D (5 bases). The CDR3 runs to 15 residues. The V gene lost 4 bases and the J gene lost 2 bases, with 12 bases spanning the gap. Germline values: CDR1 SGHNT, CDR2 YYREEE (reference sequence). CDR3 DNA sequence: TGTGCCAGCAGCACTGGAGGCCCCAACACCGGGGAGCTGTTTTTT. Its protein is CASSTGGPNTGELFF.

The CDR3 is CATSRANFYEQYF. DNA of the CDR3: TGTGCCACCAGCAGAGCGAACTTCTACGAGCAGTACTTC. The chain is built from TRBV15 and TRBJ2-7, with unresolved D. The germline V gene encodes CDR1 LNHNV and CDR2 YYDKDF (reference sequence). This CDR3 comprises 13 residues. V lost 1 base to trimming and J lost 3 bases, with 7 bases between them.

The rearrangement uses TRBV30 and TRBJ1-5; 8 nucleotides line up with TRBD1. The V gene end was trimmed by 3 bases and the J gene end by 5 bases; junction bases not matched to a gene: 9. Germline CDR1 is GTSNPN and CDR2 is SVGIG (reference sequence). CDR3 length: 15 amino acids. This CDR3 is CAWSPPDRGDQPQHF. The CDR3 region has the DNA TGTGCCTGGAGCCCCCCCGACAGGGGCGATCAGCCCCAGCATTTT.

This chain joins TRBV27 and TRBJ1-5; possibly TRBD1 for D (5 bases). The CDR3 has 14 amino acids. Trimming pared 2 bases from V and 5 bases from J, leaving 10 bases between. Germline V lookup: CDR1 MNHEY, CDR2 SMNVEV (reference sequence). The CDR3 region is CASSLAGFDQPQHF. CDR3 sequence (DNA): TGTGCCAGCAGTTTAGCAGGGTTCGATCAGCCCCAGCATTTT.

The chain is built from TRBV7-7 and TRBJ2-3; the D gene is possibly TRBD2 (6 bases). V was shortened by 5 bases and J by 9 bases, with 15 bases between the two germline ends. The V gene's germline CDR1 is SSHAT and CDR2 FNYEAQ (reference sequence). CDR3 length equals 13 residues. The CDR3 bases are TGTGCCAGCAGCCTTTTGCGGGGCGACACGCAGTATTTT. As protein: CASSLLRGDTQYF.

The chain joins TRBV28 to TRBJ1-5; TRBD1 matches 8 bases. J was trimmed by 2 bases and V by 1 base; bases with no gene match: 4. Germline loops: CDR1 MDHEN, CDR2 SYDVKM. The CDR3 sequence is 16 residues long. The CDR3, as DNA: TGTGCCAGCAGTTTATCCCAGGGGGCGCGCAATCAGCCCCAGCATTTT. Its protein is CASSLSQGARNQPQHF.

This clone was found once. V gene TRBV27 combines with J gene TRBJ1-1, with TRBD1 matching over 12 bases. CDR3 length equals 17 residues. V was pared by 4 bases and J by 0 bases, with 6 bases of the junction left unmatched. Germline loops: CDR1 MNHEY, CDR2 SMNVEV (reference sequence). The CDR3 loop is CASSSAGTGGLNTEAFF. CDR3 DNA sequence: TGTGCCAGCAGTTCCGCCGGGACAGGGGGCCTGAACACTGAAGCTTTCTTT.

This rearrangement joins TRBV18 to TRBJ2-5, with a tentative D call TRBD1 (6 bases). Trimming took off 3 bases at V and 5 bases at J, with 19 bases between the two ends. The germline V gene encodes CDR1 KGHSH and CDR2 LQKENI. The length of the CDR3 is 16 residues. In nucleotides, the CDR3 is TGTGCCAGCTCACCTCCAAGCCAGGGGAGTTGGGAGACCCAGTACTTC. Translating gives CASSPPSQGSWETQYF.

The rearrangement links TRBV6-5 to TRBJ2-7; a weak D match, TRBD1 (5 bases). Germline V gene sequence: CDR1 MNHEY, CDR2 SVGAGI. Between the trimmed V and J ends, which lost 6 bases and 0 bases, there was a span of 15 bases. The CDR3 sequence is 15 residues long. This chain's CDR3 is CASSKGPASSYEQYF. Here the CDR3 DNA reads TGTGCCAGCAGCAAGGGGCCGGCTAGCTCCTACGAGCAGTACTTC.